The 28 T cell receptor beta chains presented below share a single source sample, sequenced in a study of T cell responses to AZD1222 COVID-19 vaccine (dated by TCRdb to the early 2020s). Preparation of the library involved the immunoSEQ multiplex PCR assay. In its TCRdb copy, this immuneACCESS table keeps in-frame sequences only and misses some clones. Where compared with another copy, unresolved V genes explain less than half of these, and the others have no known cause. The sample table shows about 120,000 clones, and approximately 90% are seen once. Roughly 10% of the sample is in the top ten clones. The time point tag for this specimen amounts to: baseline before first vaccination. The sample's treatment or condition, from its label and the paper: meningococcal conjugate vaccine given as trial control. The specimen was peripheral blood, collected on day 0 of MenACWY control vaccination. The source of these receptors is an adult in good health.

The chain joins TRBV29-1 to TRBJ2-1, with 10 bases aligning to TRBD2. CDR1 SQVTM and CDR2 ANQGSEA come from the germline V gene. Trimming cost V 4 bases and J 6 bases; bases outside gene matches: 9. The CDR3 loop spans 15 amino acids. The CDR3 coding sequence is TGCAGCGTTGTGGGTTTGAGCGGGAGGGGCAATGAGCAGTTCTTC. It encodes CSVVGLSGRGNEQFF.

The genes are TRBV11-1 and TRBJ2-3, with D maybe TRBD2 (6 bases). V lost 3 bases to trimming and J lost 5 bases, with 12 bases between them. The CDR3 sequence is 14 residues long. Per the germline V gene, CDR1 is SGHAT and CDR2 is FQDESV (reference sequence). The CDR3 DNA sequence: TGTGCCAGCAGCTTTTTGACGGGGGAAGATACGCAGTATTTT. It translates to CASSFLTGEDTQYF. Supplemented by reference TRBV11-1 and TRBJ2-3, the full variable domain reads EAEVAQSPRYKITEKSQAVAFWCDPISGHATLYWYRQILGQGPELLVQFQDESVVDDSQLPKDRFSAERLKGVDSTLKIQPAELGDSAMYLCASSFLTGEDTQYFGPGTRLTVL.

CDR3 residues: CASSSQGDTGELFF. CDR3 nucleotide sequence: TGTGCCAGTAGTAGCCAGGGAGACACCGGGGAGCTGTTTTTT. J is TRBJ2-2 and V is TRBV19; either TRBD1 or TRBD2 may supply D (5 bases each). The V gene's germline CDR1 is LNHDA and CDR2 SQIVND (reference sequence). V lost 4 bases and J 3 bases, leaving 9 bases between the germline ends. The CDR3 covers 14 residues.

The chain employs TRBV9 and TRBJ1-2; TRBD1 aligns across 7 bases. In germline, CDR1 is SGDLS, CDR2 YYNGEE. With V trimmed by 3 bases and J by 2 bases, 13 bases remained unmatched. This CDR3 is 17 amino acids long. The CDR3 loop reads CASSADRVPPLNYGYTF. The CDR3 nucleotides are TGTGCCAGCAGCGCCGACAGGGTCCCACCCTTAAACTATGGCTACACCTTC.

The chain combines TRBV27 with TRBJ1-1; unclear D gene. V lost 4 bases and J lost 5, with 11 bases in between. The V gene's germline CDR1 is MNHEY and CDR2 SMNVEV (reference sequence). The CDR3 length is 13 residues. This chain's CDR3 is CASSSRTGTEAFF. For the CDR3, the DNA is TGTGCCAGCAGTTCCCGGACGGGTACTGAAGCTTTCTTT.

The chain combines TRBV10-3 with TRBJ1-1, with TRBD1 matching 11 bases. Germline loops: CDR1 ENHRY, CDR2 SYGVKD. J was trimmed by 4 bases and V by 6 bases; bases with no gene match: 4. The CDR3 loop spans 14 amino acids. CDR3 loop: CAIRTGTGGTEAFF. In nucleotides, the CDR3 is TGTGCCATCAGAACCGGGACAGGGGGCACTGAAGCTTTCTTT.

This sequence joins TRBV11-3 and TRBJ2-3; D uncertain. CDR3 length: 13 amino acids. CDR1 is SGHNT and CDR2 is YENEEA in the germline V gene. The V gene lost 4 bases and the J gene lost 6 bases, with 11 bases spanning the gap. The CDR3 region is CASSSRLGDTQYF. The CDR3 region has the DNA TGTGCCAGCAGCTCCCGACTCGGCGATACGCAGTATTTT.

The chain has TRBV29-1 and TRBJ2-3; 12 nucleotides agree with TRBD1. From germline, CDR1 is SQVTM and CDR2 ANQGSEA. Germline trimming cut 6 bases from V and 2 bases from J; bases unmatched to any gene: 6. The CDR3 covers 15 residues. The CDR3 region is CSVGTGGGNTDTQYF. As DNA, the CDR3 is TGCAGCGTGGGGACAGGGGGCGGAAACACAGATACGCAGTATTTT.

The V call is TRBV7-2, the J call TRBJ2-5; D call uncertain. CDR1 SGHTA and CDR2 FQGNSA come from the germline V gene. The V and J ends lost 2 bases and 3 bases respectively, with 10 bases between them. The CDR3 is 14 amino acids. CDR3 amino acids: CASSLSSKEETQYF. The CDR3 DNA reads TGTGCCAGCAGCTTAAGTTCAAAGGAAGAGACCCAGTACTTC.

J is TRBJ1-1 and V is TRBV27, with D possibly TRBD1 on 6 matching bases. The CDR3 is made up of 13 amino acids. V lost 7 bases, J lost 5 bases, and 14 bases lay in between. Germline V gene data show CDR1 as MNHEY and CDR2 as SMNVEV (reference sequence). CDR3 DNA: TGTGCCAGCATCAAGCCAGGGGTGACTGAAGCTTTCTTT. This gives the protein CASIKPGVTEAFF.

This rearrangement joins TRBV6-6 to TRBJ2-3, with TRBD1 matching 7 bases. This CDR3 spans 15 amino acids. V lost 2 bases, J lost 4 bases, and 6 bases stayed unmatched. Germline-derived CDR1 and CDR2 are MNHNY and SVGAGI (reference sequence). Written as DNA, the CDR3 is TGTGCCAGCAGTTACCGACAGGGCAGGGCAGATACGCAGTATTTT. This sequence encodes CASSYRQGRADTQYF.

This clone showed up just a few times. The chain uses TRBV3-1 (or the pseudogene TRBV3-2) and TRBJ2-5; D call uncertain. This CDR3 is 15 amino acids long. Trimming took 1 base from V and 3 from J, leaving 12 bases between them. Germline V gives CDR1 LGHDT, CDR2 YNNKEL (reference sequence). The CDR3 reads CASSQGAKKKETQYF. The DNA for the CDR3 is TGTGCCAGCAGCCAAGGGGCCAAAAAGAAAGAGACCCAGTACTTC.

The chain couples TRBV21-1 to TRBJ2-7; the table gives TRBD2 as D, unverified against the DNA. TRBV21-1 is a pseudogene. The CDR3 runs 14 residues. The CDR3 reads CASSKGGLSDEQYF. As DNA, the CDR3 is TGTGCCAGCAGCAAAGGGGGACTATCGGACGAGCAGTACTTC.

The chain recombines TRBV2 with TRBJ2-1; perhaps TRBD2 as D (5 bases). V was pared by 6 bases and J by 2 bases, with 14 bases between. CDR1 is SNHLY, CDR2 FYNNEI, per germline. The CDR3 is made up of 15 amino acids. CDR3 DNA sequence: TGTGCCAGCAGGGTCGAGCGGAGTCCCTACAATGAGCAGTTCTTC. It specifies CASRVERSPYNEQFF.

J is TRBJ2-2 and V is TRBV10-3, with D possibly matching TRBD1 (6 bases). V lost 6 bases and J 2 bases, leaving 13 bases between the germline ends. Germline CDR1 is ENHRY and CDR2 is SYGVKD. CDR3 length: 15 amino acids. The CDR3 nucleotides read TGTGCCATCAGCCGAAACAGGGACAACACCGGGGAGCTGTTTTTT. Amino acids: CAISRNRDNTGELFF.

This clone was seen a single time. The chain employs TRBV18 and TRBJ1-6, with unresolved D. Per the germline V gene, CDR1 is KGHSH and CDR2 is LQKENI. Trimming pared 2 bases from V and 5 bases from J, leaving 7 bases between. The CDR3 runs 14 residues. Written as DNA, the CDR3 is TGTGCCAGCTCACCAGTGCAGGATAATTCACCCCTCCACTTT. Translating gives CASSPVQDNSPLHF.

The rearrangement links TRBV7-3 to TRBJ2-1, with D possibly being TRBD2 (6 bases). The CDR3 is 13 residues long. CDR1 and CDR2 (germline): SGHTA, FQGTGA. Trimming removed 5 bases at V and 9 bases at J, with 14 bases between. For the CDR3, the DNA is TGTGCCAGCAGCACGGGACTCCCCACTGAGCAGTTCTTC. Amino acids: CASSTGLPTEQFF.

This clone has a handful of counts. This chain links TRBV3-1 (or the pseudogene TRBV3-2) with TRBJ1-2, with D tentatively TRBD1 (6 bases). V was shortened by 3 bases and J by 10 bases, with 12 bases between the two germline ends. Germline CDR1 reads LGHDT; CDR2 reads YNNKEL (reference sequence). The CDR3 contains 12 residues. CDR3 sequence: CASSHTDSFYTF. As DNA, the CDR3 is TGTGCCAGCAGCCACACGGACAGTTTCTACACCTTC.

This sequence joins TRBV2 and TRBJ1-1, with a weak D call TRBD1 (5 bases). Per the germline V gene, CDR1 is SNHLY and CDR2 is FYNNEI. The CDR3 covers 13 residues. Trimming took off 0 bases at V and 11 bases at J, with 13 bases between the two ends. The CDR3 spells CASSEAGWGRAFF. As DNA, the CDR3 is TGTGCCAGCAGTGAAGCGGGATGGGGCCGGGCTTTCTTT. Full variable domain (remainder filled in from reference TRBV2 and TRBJ1-1): EPEVTQTPSHQVTQMGQEVILRCVPISNHLYFYWYRQILGQKVEFLVSFYNNEISEKSEIFDDQFSVERPDGSNFTLKIRSTKLEDSAMYFCASSEAGWGRAFFGQGTRLTVV.

The chain joins TRBV3-1 (or the pseudogene TRBV3-2) to TRBJ2-3; a weak D match, TRBD2 (5 bases). Per the germline V gene, CDR1 is LGHDT and CDR2 is YNNKEL (reference sequence). This CDR3 contains 16 residues. V lost 1 base, J lost 1 base, and 12 bases lay in between. CDR3 in amino acids: CASSQAWRNRTDTQYF. The CDR3 DNA is TGTGCCAGCAGCCAAGCTTGGAGGAATCGCACAGATACGCAGTATTTT.

This clone has a single count. The rearrangement uses TRBV5-1 and TRBJ1-1, with D possibly being TRBD1 (5 bases). V lost 4 bases and J lost 2, with 21 bases in between. Germline loops: CDR1 SGHRS, CDR2 YFSETQ. The CDR3 is 17 residues long. The DNA of the CDR3 is TGCGCCAGCAGCCGACAAGGGAGGACAAGAGGAAACACTGAAGCTTTCTTT. Protein product: CASSRQGRTRGNTEAFF. Combining the CDR3 with reference TRBV5-1 and TRBJ1-1 gives the whole variable domain KAGVTQTPRYLIKTRGQQVTLSCSPISGHRSVSWYQQTPGQGLQFLFEYFSETQRNKGNFPGRFSGRQFSNSRSEMNVSTLELGDSALYLCASSRQGRTRGNTEAFFGQGTRLTVV.

The chain joins TRBV6-6 to TRBJ2-7; the D is unclear. The CDR3 runs to 13 residues. Germline-derived CDR1 and CDR2 are MNHNY and SVGAGI (reference sequence). Deletions cut 6 bases from V and 0 bases from J, with 9 bases between. In nucleotides, the CDR3 is TGTGCCAGCAGCTTGCTAAGCTCCTACGAGCAGTACTTC. Translation gives CASSLLSSYEQYF.

The chain joins TRBV11-1 to TRBJ2-1; 10 bases map to TRBD2. Germline CDR1 reads SGHAT; CDR2 reads FQDESV (reference sequence). The CDR3 is made up of 15 amino acids. Germline trimming cut 1 base from V and 6 bases from J; bases unmatched to any gene: 3. Here the CDR3 DNA reads TGTGCCAGCAGCTTAGTTCTAGCGGGAGTCAATGAGCAGTTCTTC. It translates to CASSLVLAGVNEQFF.

The chain employs TRBV11-3 and TRBJ2-1; D gene uncertain. This CDR3 has 14 amino acids. Trimming stripped 5 bases from V and 0 bases from J, with 8 bases between. Germline V gene lookup returns CDR1 SGHNT and CDR2 YENEEA. CDR3 sequence (DNA): TGTGCCAGCAGCCAGACGGACTCCTACAATGAGCAGTTCTTC. It is translated as CASSQTDSYNEQFF.

This chain links TRBV11-3 with TRBJ1-1; D not certain. CDR3 length equals 16 residues. Trimming cost V 1 base and J 5 bases, with 17 bases left between them. Germline CDR1 SGHNT, CDR2 YENEEA. The CDR3 nucleotides are TGTGCCAGCAGCTTAGCCCGGGGAAAGAGAGGGACTGAAGCTTTCTTT. It is translated as CASSLARGKRGTEAFF.

The V call is TRBV27, the J call TRBJ1-5; the D gene is possibly TRBD1 (5 bases). V was trimmed by 2 bases and J by 3 bases, leaving 11 bases between them. CDR1 and CDR2 (germline): MNHEY, SMNVEV (reference sequence). The CDR3 length is 15 residues. CDR3 protein: CASSLGAQNNQPQHF. The CDR3, as DNA: TGTGCCAGCAGTTTAGGGGCACAAAACAATCAGCCCCAGCATTTT.

The chain employs TRBV7-9 and TRBJ2-3; D ambiguous. Per the germline V gene, CDR1 is SEHNR and CDR2 is FQNEAQ (reference sequence). The CDR3 spans 14 residues. The V gene lost 1 base and the J gene lost 1 base, with 6 bases spanning the gap. The CDR3 DNA is TGTGCCAGCAGCTTAGATGGCGGCACAGATACGCAGTATTTT. Translating gives CASSLDGGTDTQYF.

The J gene is TRBJ1-3, the V gene TRBV3-1 (or the pseudogene TRBV3-2); D unclear. The V gene's germline CDR1 is LGHDT and CDR2 YNNKEL (reference sequence). V shed 2 bases and J shed 0 bases, with 8 bases lying between them. The CDR3 consists of 15 residues. CDR3 amino acids: CASSQTATSGNTIYF. The DNA of the CDR3 is TGTGCCAGCAGCCAAACAGCAACCTCTGGAAACACCATATATTTT.